A selection of T cell receptor beta chains follows, all from one sample in a study of vaccination effects on CD4 cells after COVID-19. No antigen is known for these receptors. Profiling relied on immunoSEQ multiplex PCR, and the TCRdb table lists in-frame clones only, not all of them. The sample holds fewer than 30,000 clones, around 79% seen once. The sequencing used CD4+ T cells from PBMCs cultured with SARS-CoV-2 spike peptides, collected after COVID-19 vaccination. The source is a human donor who received a COVID-19 vaccine. Both conserved end residues are part of each CDR3. The D gene is left open where the match is weak. Clone size is not always given. Where it is, it says once, few, many or a class for expanded clones.

TGTGCCAGCAGCCTAGCGGGGGGCCCCTACGAGCAGTACTTC,CASSLAGGPYEQYF,TRBV6-5,TRBD2,NA,TRBJ2-7
TGTGCCAGTAGTATGTCTAGCGGCTCCTACGAGCAGTACTTC,CASSMSSGSYEQYF,TRBV19,TRBD2,few,TRBJ2-7
TGCGCCAGCAGCCGGGGACAGGGGGCCTCGAGGGATGAAAAACTGTTTTTT,CASSRGQGASRDEKLFF,TRBV5-1,TRBD1,few,TRBJ1-4
TGTGCCAGCTCACAGTCGGAGGAGACAGGGAATCAGCCCCAGCATTTT,CASSQSEETGNQPQHF,TRBV18,TRBD1,NA,TRBJ1-5
TGTGCCAGCAGTTACTCGGGGGTTGGTAATTCACCCCTCCACTTT,CASSYSGVGNSPLHF,TRBV6-5,NA,NA,TRBJ1-6
TGCGCCAGCAGCTTGGGGTTTAGCACAGATACGCAGTATTTT,CASSLGFSTDTQYF,TRBV5-1,NA,NA,TRBJ2-3
TGTGCCAGCAGCCGCCGGGAGGGCGGATACAATGAGCAGTTCTTC,CASSRREGGYNEQFF,TRBV11-2,TRBD2,few,TRBJ2-1
TGCGCCAGCAGCTCGCTGACAACCGATTATGGCTACACCTTC,CASSSLTTDYGYTF,TRBV5-1,NA,NA,TRBJ1-2
TGCAGCGTCGAGGGACAGGGGATCAACTATGGCTACACCTTC,CSVEGQGINYGYTF,TRBV29-1,TRBD1,NA,TRBJ1-2
TGTGCCAGCAGCCCACAGGGGGCTAGGACTGAAGCTTTCTTT,CASSPQGARTEAFF,TRBV7-9,TRBD1,NA,TRBJ1-1
TGTGCCAGCAGCCAAGTAGGGGGGTCCGGTTTCGGGGAGCAGTACTTC,CASSQVGGSGFGEQYF,TRBV3-1/TRBV3-2,NA,NA,TRBJ2-7
TGTGCCAGCAGCTCGTGGAGGGGCAGAAACTACAATGAGCAGTTCTTC,CASSSWRGRNYNEQFF,TRBV5-5,NA,NA,TRBJ2-1
TGTGCCAGCACTCGGTACTCTGGGGCCAACGTCCTGACTTTC,CASTRYSGANVLTF,TRBV25-1,NA,NA,TRBJ2-6
TGTGCCAGAAGCTTATCTTCCGGGACAGGGCCCATCCCACTCTCCCTAGCTCCCTACGAGCAGTACTTC,CARSLSSGTGPIPLSLAPYEQYF,TRBV5-3,TRBD1,NA,TRBJ2-7
TGCAGTGCTAGTAAGTTGAACACTGAAGCTTTCTTT,CSASKLNTEAFF,TRBV20-1,NA,NA,TRBJ1-1
TGTGCCAGCCTAAGGGGGGAACAAGAGACCCAGTACTTC,CASLRGEQETQYF,TRBV18,NA,NA,TRBJ2-5
TGTGCCAGCAGCTTAGCGCACCAGAGCTATAGCACAGATACGCAGTATTTT,CASSLAHQSYSTDTQYF,TRBV7-9,NA,NA,TRBJ2-3
TGCAGTGCTTTATACTATGGCTACACCTTC,CSALYYGYTF,TRBV20-1,NA,NA,TRBJ1-2
TGTGCCTGGAGTGGCTGGGACCGAGAAAACACCATATATTTT,CAWSGWDRENTIYF,TRBV30,NA,few,TRBJ1-3
TGTGCCAGCGAGACTAGCGGAACCTACAATGAGCAGTTCTTC,CASETSGTYNEQFF,TRBV18,TRBD2,NA,TRBJ2-1
TGTGCCAGCAGCGGAACCCAGGGGGCGGGGTATGGCTACACCTTC,CASSGTQGAGYGYTF,TRBV5-5,TRBD1,NA,TRBJ1-2
TGTGCCTGGGCCGCAGGAGGCAGGCCTTCACCCCTCCACTTT,CAWAAGGRPSPLHF,TRBV30,NA,NA,TRBJ1-6
TGTGCCAGCAGTTTAGCGGGGGGGACCTACAATGAGCAGTTCTTC,CASSLAGGTYNEQFF,TRBV2,TRBD2,NA,TRBJ2-1
TGTGCCAGCAGTGAAGCCGGGACCCGCGACTTTAACTATGGCTACACCTTC,CASSEAGTRDFNYGYTF,TRBV6-1,NA,NA,TRBJ1-2
TGTGCCAGCAGCTTGCCCGCCGCTTATACGCAGTATTTT,CASSLPAAYTQYF,TRBV5-4,NA,once,TRBJ2-3
TGCAGTGCTAGAGCGGGGTACGGCTACACCTTC,CSARAGYGYTF,TRBV20-1,NA,NA,TRBJ1-2
TGTGCCAGCTCACCCCTGTCGGGAGTACAAGAGACCCAGTACTTC,CASSPLSGVQETQYF,TRBV18,NA,NA,TRBJ2-5
TGCAGTGCTAGTTCTGGACAGGGAGAAACTGAAGCTTTCTTT,CSASSGQGETEAFF,TRBV20-1,TRBD1,NA,TRBJ1-1
TGCGCCAGCAGCCGCGTACAGGGGGCTCGTGCTTTCTTT,CASSRVQGARAFF,TRBV4-1,TRBD1,few,TRBJ1-1
TGTGCCTGGAGCGACAGGGTTAAATCCAATGAGCAGTTCTTC,CAWSDRVKSNEQFF,TRBV30,TRBD1,once,TRBJ2-1
TGTGCCATCAGTGTAGGTAGCGGGAGGGGGTCCTACAATGAGCAGTTCTTC,CAISVGSGRGSYNEQFF,TRBV10-3,TRBD2,once,TRBJ2-1
TGCGCCAGCAGTGTACTGAGGGAGCGGGAGAGCACAGATACGCAGTATTTT,CASSVLRERESTDTQYF,TRBV10-2,TRBD2,once,TRBJ2-3
TGTGCCAGCAGCTTGGCGGGGGGCACGACTGAAGCTTTCTTT,CASSLAGGTTEAFF,TRBV5-4,NA,NA,TRBJ1-1
TGCGCCAGCAGCCAAGATAGGGCAGCCGGCACAGATACGCAGTATTTT,CASSQDRAAGTDTQYF,TRBV4-1,NA,NA,TRBJ2-3
TGTGCCAGCAGCCCCCAGGACGGGAACTATGGCTACACCTTC,CASSPQDGNYGYTF,TRBV7-9,NA,NA,TRBJ1-2
TGTGCCAGCTTGCCCGGGCACCCCACAGATACGCAGTATTTT,CASLPGHPTDTQYF,TRBV27,NA,NA,TRBJ2-3
TGTGCCAGCGGGGACGCCTACAATGAGCAGTTCTTC,CASGDAYNEQFF,TRBV6-5,NA,NA,TRBJ2-1
TGCAGCGTTGAAGAAGGGGCTAGCGGATACGAGCAGTACTTC,CSVEEGASGYEQYF,TRBV29-1,TRBD2,NA,TRBJ2-7
TGTGCCAGCAGTGAAGCGGGTGGGACAGTTGGCTACACCTTC,CASSEAGGTVGYTF,TRBV6-1,TRBD1,NA,TRBJ1-2
TGTGCCACCAGCAGTCCCCACGCTTCTAACTATGGCTACACCTTC,CATSSPHASNYGYTF,TRBV15,NA,NA,TRBJ1-2
TGTGCCAGCTCACCACCGGGGGACACTGAAGCTTTCTTT,CASSPPGDTEAFF,TRBV18,NA,NA,TRBJ1-1
TGTGCCAGCAGCCAACAGACAGCCCTCTATGGCTACACCTTC,CASSQQTALYGYTF,TRBV3-1/TRBV3-2,NA,few,TRBJ1-2
TGTGCCTGGATGTCGGGGACTAGCTCGGGCGAGCAGTACTTC,CAWMSGTSSGEQYF,TRBV30,TRBD2,NA,TRBJ2-7
TGTGCCAGCAGCTTGCAGTGGGGACAGGAAAACTATGGCTACACCTTC,CASSLQWGQENYGYTF,TRBV5-5,TRBD1,NA,TRBJ1-2
TGTGCCAGCAGCCTCGGTCGGTCTAGCGGTTACAATGAGCAGTTCTTC,CASSLGRSSGYNEQFF,TRBV3-1/TRBV3-2,TRBD2,NA,TRBJ2-1
TGTGCCAGCAGCTTTTGGGGCAGGGGGAGCTCCTACGAGCAGTACTTC,CASSFWGRGSSYEQYF,TRBV7-9,TRBD1,NA,TRBJ2-7
TGTGCCAGTAGGAGACAGGAGACTAACTATGGCTACACCTTC,CASRRQETNYGYTF,TRBV19,NA,NA,TRBJ1-2
TGCGCCAGCAGCTTGGCCGGGACTAGCGGAGTCACTAGCACAGATACGCAGTATTTT,CASSLAGTSGVTSTDTQYF,TRBV5-1,TRBD2,NA,TRBJ2-3
TGTGCCAGCAGCGTAGGGACAGGACTAGCGAGGAACACCGGGGAGCTGTTTTTT,CASSVGTGLARNTGELFF,TRBV9,TRBD2,NA,TRBJ2-2
TGTGCCACCAGGGGTACTCGGGGCACCGGGGAGCTGTTTTTT,CATRGTRGTGELFF,TRBV24-1,NA,NA,TRBJ2-2
TGCAGCGTTGAAGAACAGCTAGGACAGGGCGCAGATACGCAGTATTTT,CSVEEQLGQGADTQYF,TRBV29-1,TRBD1,NA,TRBJ2-3
TGTGCCAGTAGTATAGGCCTAGCGGGGGAGACGTATACAGATACGCAGTATTTT,CASSIGLAGETYTDTQYF,TRBV19,TRBD2,NA,TRBJ2-3
TGTGCCAGCAGCGCCAGCTTAAGAGCTTTCTTT,CASSASLRAFF,TRBV7-2,NA,NA,TRBJ1-1
TGTGCCAGCCGCCTCCCCGGGACTAGCGGGAACTACGAGCAGTACTTC,CASRLPGTSGNYEQYF,TRBV7-2,TRBD2,few,TRBJ2-7
TGTGCCAGCAGTGAAGCGCTAAAGTTGAGGGGATCGGGCTATGGCTACACCTTC,CASSEALKLRGSGYGYTF,TRBV2,NA,NA,TRBJ1-2
TGTGCCTGGAGTTCCGGACTAGCCCCTGAGCAGTTCTTC,CAWSSGLAPEQFF,TRBV30,TRBD2,few,TRBJ2-1
TGTGCCATCAGTGACTCGGGGGGGTACACCGGGGAGCTGTTTTTT,CAISDSGGYTGELFF,TRBV10-3,TRBD2,NA,TRBJ2-2
TGCGCCAGCAGCTTGTTCACTAGCGGGAGTTTCACCGGGGAGCTGTTTTTT,CASSLFTSGSFTGELFF,TRBV5-1,TRBD2,few,TRBJ2-2
TGTGCCAGCAGCTTAGTTTGGGGCTCCTACGAGCAGTACTTC,CASSLVWGSYEQYF,TRBV11-2,NA,NA,TRBJ2-7
TGTGCCAGCACTCAAAGCTCTGGAAACACCATATATTTT,CASTQSSGNTIYF,TRBV6-5,NA,NA,TRBJ1-3